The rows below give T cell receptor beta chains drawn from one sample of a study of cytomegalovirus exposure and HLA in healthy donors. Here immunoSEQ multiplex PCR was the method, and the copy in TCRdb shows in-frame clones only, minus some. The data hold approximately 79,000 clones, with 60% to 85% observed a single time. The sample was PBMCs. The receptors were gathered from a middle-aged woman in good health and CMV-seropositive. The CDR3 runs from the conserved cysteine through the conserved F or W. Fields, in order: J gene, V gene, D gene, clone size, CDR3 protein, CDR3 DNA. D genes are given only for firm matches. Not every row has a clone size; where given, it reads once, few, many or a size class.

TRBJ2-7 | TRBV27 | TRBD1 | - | CASSSLQGLVSGEQYF | TGTGCCAGCAGTTCCCTACAGGGGTTAGTATCGGGGGAGCAGTACTTC
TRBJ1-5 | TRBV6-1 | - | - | CASREKRWGGASNQPQHF | TGTGCCAGCAGGGAAAAGCGGTGGGGGGGAGCGAGCAATCAGCCCCAGCATTTT
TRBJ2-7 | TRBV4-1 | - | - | CASSQDKLSSYEQYF | TGCGCCAGCAGCCAAGATAAACTTTCGAGCTACGAGCAGTACTTC
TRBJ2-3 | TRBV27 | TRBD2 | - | CASSLSAGVRTDTQYF | TGTGCCAGCAGTTTATCAGCGGGAGTTCGCACAGATACGCAGTATTTT
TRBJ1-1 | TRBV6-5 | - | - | CASSYSRATEAFF | TGTGCCAGCAGTTACTCGAGGGCCACTGAAGCTTTCTTT
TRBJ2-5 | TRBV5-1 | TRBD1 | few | CASSRDRGQRQTQYF | TGCGCCAGCAGCCGTGACAGGGGGCAACGGCAGACCCAGTACTTC
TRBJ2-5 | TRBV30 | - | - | CAWAGAQETQYF | TGTGCCTGGGCGGGGGCCCAAGAGACCCAGTACTTC
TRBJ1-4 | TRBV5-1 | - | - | CASSLDGTQDEKLFF | TGCGCCAGCAGCTTGGATGGGACACAGGATGAAAAACTGTTTTTT
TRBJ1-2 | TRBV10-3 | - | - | CAISERSGQTYGYTF | TGTGCCATCAGTGAGCGATCGGGACAAACTTATGGCTACACCTTC
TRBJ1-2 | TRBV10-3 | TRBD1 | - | CAISSGTEGYTF | TGTGCCATCAGCTCCGGGACAGAAGGCTACACCTTC
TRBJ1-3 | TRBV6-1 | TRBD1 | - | CASYRGEGNTIYF | TGTGCCAGCTACAGGGGGGAGGGAAACACCATATATTTT
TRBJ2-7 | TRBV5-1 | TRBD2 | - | CASSLTSGITYEQYF | TGCGCCAGCAGCTTGACTAGCGGGATTACCTACGAGCAGTACTTC
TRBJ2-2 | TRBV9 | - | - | CASSQRFGGELFF | TGTGCCAGCAGCCAACGGTTCGGGGGGGAGCTGTTTTTT
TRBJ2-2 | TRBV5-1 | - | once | CASSLTASNTGELFF | TGCGCCAGCAGCTTGACAGCATCGAACACCGGGGAGCTGTTTTTT
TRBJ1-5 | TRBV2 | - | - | CASHYRAGNQPQHF | TGTGCCAGCCACTACAGGGCTGGCAATCAGCCCCAGCATTTT
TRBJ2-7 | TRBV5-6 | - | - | CASSLVGGRDSYEQYF | TGTGCCAGCAGCTTGGTCGGGGGACGCGACTCCTACGAGCAGTACTTC
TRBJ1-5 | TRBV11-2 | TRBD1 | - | CASSLGGAGGNQPQHF | TGTGCCAGCAGCTTAGGGGGGGCAGGGGGAAATCAGCCCCAGCATTTT
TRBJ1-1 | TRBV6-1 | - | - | CATRMELNTEAFF | TGTGCCACCCGGATGGAGTTGAACACTGAAGCTTTCTTT
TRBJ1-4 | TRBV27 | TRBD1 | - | CASSQVARGDEKLFF | TGTGCCAGCAGCCAGGTCGCCAGGGGGGATGAAAAACTGTTTTTT
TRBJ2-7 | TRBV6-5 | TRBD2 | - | CASSTLLAVDYEQYF | TGTGCCAGCAGTACCTTGCTAGCGGTGGACTACGAGCAGTACTTC
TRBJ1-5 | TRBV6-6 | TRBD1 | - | CASSYPGTGETVAQHF | TGTGCCAGCAGTTACCCCGGGACAGGGGAAACAGTGGCCCAGCATTTT
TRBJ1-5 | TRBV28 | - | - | CASSPQVGSVQQPQHF | TGTGCCAGCAGCCCCCAAGTCGGCAGCGTCCAACAGCCCCAGCATTTT
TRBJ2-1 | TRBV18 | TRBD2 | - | CASPPLGTSRDNEQFF | TGTGCCAGCCCACCTCTCGGGACTAGCAGAGACAATGAGCAGTTCTTC
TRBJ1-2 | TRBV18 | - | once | CASSPEGTYGYTF | TGTGCCAGCTCACCGGAGGGTACCTATGGCTACACCTTC
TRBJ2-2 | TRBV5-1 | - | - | CASSFRTDNTGELFF | TGCGCCAGCAGCTTCAGGACAGATAACACCGGGGAGCTGTTTTTT
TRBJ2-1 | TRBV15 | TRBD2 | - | CATSRDRGAGSYNEQFF | TGTGCCACCAGCAGAGATAGGGGAGCGGGATCCTACAATGAGCAGTTCTTC
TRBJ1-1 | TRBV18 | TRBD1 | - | CASSARQGGMNTEAFF | TGTGCCAGCTCAGCAAGACAGGGGGGCATGAACACTGAAGCTTTCTTT
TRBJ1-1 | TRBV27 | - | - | CASSPLVVNTEAFF | TGTGCCAGCAGCCCTCTCGTCGTTAACACTGAAGCTTTCTTT
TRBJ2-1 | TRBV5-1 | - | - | CASSSMRSSYNEQFF | TGCGCCAGCAGCTCCATGCGGAGCTCCTACAATGAGCAGTTCTTC
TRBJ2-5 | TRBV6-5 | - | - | CASRGTGHQETQYF | TGTGCCAGCAGGGGAACAGGGCATCAAGAGACCCAGTACTTC
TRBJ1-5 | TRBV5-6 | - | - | CASSLLARGYGDQPQHF | TGTGCCAGCAGCCTCCTTGCTCGAGGGTATGGCGATCAGCCCCAGCATTTT
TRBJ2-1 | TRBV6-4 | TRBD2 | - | CASSEIAGGPPYNEQFF | TGTGCCAGCAGTGAAATCGCGGGAGGGCCCCCGTACAATGAGCAGTTCTTC
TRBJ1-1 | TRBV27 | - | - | CASSLKQGLLEAFF | TGTGCCAGCAGTTTAAAGCAGGGCCTACTTGAAGCTTTCTTT
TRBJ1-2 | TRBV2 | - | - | CASSERTGLGGYTF | TGTGCCAGCAGTGAACGAACAGGTCTAGGAGGCTACACCTTC
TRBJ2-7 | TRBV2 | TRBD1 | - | CASSGQGALGEQYF | TGTGCCAGCAGCGGACAGGGGGCTTTGGGGGAGCAGTACTTC
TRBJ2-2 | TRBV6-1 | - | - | CASSESRNTGELFF | TGTGCCAGCAGTGAATCGAGGAACACCGGGGAGCTGTTTTTT
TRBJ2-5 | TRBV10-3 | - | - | CAISDNYQETQYF | TGTGCCATCAGTGATAACTACCAAGAGACCCAGTACTTC
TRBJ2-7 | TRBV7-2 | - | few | CASSLELGEQYF | TGTGCCAGCAGCTTAGAGCTAGGCGAGCAGTACTTC
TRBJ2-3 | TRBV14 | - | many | CASSSTGTYSTDTQYF | TGTGCCAGCAGCTCGACCGGGACTTATAGCACAGATACGCAGTATTTT
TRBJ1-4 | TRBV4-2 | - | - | CASSRGARMVGEKLFF | TGTGCCAGCAGCCGTGGGGCCCGGATGGTGGGTGAAAAACTGTTTTTT
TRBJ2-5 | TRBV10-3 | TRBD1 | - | CAIRPDREETQYF | TGTGCCATCAGACCAGACAGGGAGGAGACCCAGTACTTC
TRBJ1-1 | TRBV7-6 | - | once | CASSLPQPLENTEAFF | TGTGCCAGCAGCTTGCCGCAACCCTTAGAGAACACTGAAGCTTTCTTT
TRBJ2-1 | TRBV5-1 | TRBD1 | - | CASSGRTGTYNEQFF | TGCGCCAGCAGTGGTCGGACAGGGACTTACAATGAGCAGTTCTTC
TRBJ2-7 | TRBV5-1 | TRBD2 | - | CASSRGLAGRTYEQYF | TGCGCCAGCAGCCGTGGGCTAGCGGGACGAACCTACGAGCAGTACTTC
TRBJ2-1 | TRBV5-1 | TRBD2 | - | CASSLAVAGEGEQFF | TGCGCCAGCAGCTTGGCCGTTGCGGGAGAGGGTGAGCAGTTCTTC
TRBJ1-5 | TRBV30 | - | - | CAWSGGYSNQPQHF | TGTGCCTGGAGTGGAGGGTATAGCAATCAGCCCCAGCATTTT